This entry lists 8 T cell receptor beta chains sequenced from one sample in a study of CD8+ T cells in alopecia areata. The sequencing template was cDNA reverse transcribed from extracted RNA. Sequencing was performed with immunoSEQ multiplex PCR; in TCRdb, only in-frame clones are kept and a portion is missing. The table has fewer than 150,000 clones, roughly four fifths seen once. Treatment of the sample: oral pan-JAK inhibitor, 5-10 mg twice daily. Sample: CD8+ T cells sorted from blood, taken at week 4, from a patient treated with tofacitinib. Source of these receptors: a human donor with alopecia areata.

The chain recombines TRBV7-9 with TRBJ2-3; 8 bases match TRBD1. After removal of 8 bases from V and 3 bases from J, the junction contained 10 bases not matched to a gene. CDR3 length: 15 amino acids. Germline CDR1 is SEHNR and CDR2 is FQNEAQ (reference sequence). The CDR3 here is CASALGDRWTDTQYF. As DNA, the CDR3 is TGTGCCAGCGCACTCGGGGACAGGTGGACAGATACGCAGTATTTT.

This clone was seen just once. This chain connects TRBV13 to TRBJ2-7; a possible D gene is TRBD2 (5 bases). Germline loops: CDR1 PRHDT, CDR2 FYEKMQ (reference sequence). The CDR3 is made up of 15 amino acids. V shed 7 bases and J shed 2 bases, with 18 bases lying between them. The CDR3 sequence is CASTLERDIPYEQYF. In DNA form, the CDR3 reads TGTGCCAGCACCTTGGAGAGGGATATTCCCTACGAGCAGTACTTC.

This clone has only a few counts. The chain combines TRBV4-2 with TRBJ2-2; 7 bases match TRBD2. The CDR3 length is 16 residues. V lost 4 bases and J lost 7; bases outside the gene matches: 12. Germline loops: CDR1 LGHNA, CDR2 YNFKEQ. The CDR3 nucleotides read TGTGCCAGCAGCCCGGTCGGGGAGGGCCTTGTCGGGGAGCTGTTTTTT. Protein product: CASSPVGEGLVGELFF.

V usage is TRBV5-1 and J usage is TRBJ1-1, with TRBD1 as a possible D gene (5 bases). The CDR3 sequence is 13 residues long. Germline lookup yields CDR1 SGHRS and CDR2 YFSETQ. Trimming left V 3 bases short and J 3 bases short, with 9 bases between. This CDR3 reads CASSSGQDTEAFF. The CDR3 DNA reads TGCGCCAGCAGCTCCGGACAAGACACTGAAGCTTTCTTT.

This chain uses TRBV7-8 with TRBJ2-3; possibly TRBD1 or TRBD2 for D (5 bases each). The CDR3 consists of 14 residues. Trimming removed 5 bases from V and 6 bases from J, with 15 bases in between. Germline V gene data show CDR1 as SGHVS and CDR2 as FQNEAQ. The CDR3 spells CASSPLGVSDTQYF. The CDR3, as DNA: TGTGCCAGCAGCCCACTGGGGGTTTCCGATACGCAGTATTTT.

This chain links TRBV19 with TRBJ1-4, with 7 bases lining up with TRBD1. Germline CDR1 LNHDA, CDR2 SQIVND (reference sequence). V trimming: 3 bases; J trimming: 7 bases; junction bases outside the gene matches: 2. CDR3 length: 13 amino acids. The CDR3 is CASSMTGLEKLFF. The CDR3 DNA reads as TGTGCCAGTAGTATGACAGGGCTTGAAAAACTGTTTTTT.

This sequence joins TRBV6-5 and TRBJ2-1; D possibly matches TRBD1 or TRBD2 (6 bases each). Trimming left V 3 bases short and J 5 bases short, with 11 bases between. This CDR3 spans 14 amino acids. The germline CDR1 and CDR2 sequences are MNHEY and SVGAGI. CDR3 in amino acids: CASSYGGLDNEQFF. CDR3 bases: TGTGCCAGCAGTTATGGGGGGCTGGACAATGAGCAGTTCTTC.

Only one count was recorded for this clone. The rearrangement links TRBV14 to TRBJ2-7; TRBD1 agrees at 11 bases. J was trimmed by 4 bases and V by 4 bases; bases with no gene match: 3. From germline, CDR1 is SGHDN and CDR2 FVKESK. The CDR3 runs to 14 residues. The CDR3 DNA is TGTGCCAGCAGCCGGTGGGACAGGGGGTACGAGCAGTACTTC. Its translation is CASSRWDRGYEQYF.